This T cell receptor beta chain was recorded in a study of OX40 agonist ivuxolimab in advanced cancers. The overall study: Cohort: around 79% men, mean age approximately 64, aged roughly 23 to 90. The study's findings and limits: A proportion of nonresponders additionally exhibited low normalized T-cell clonal expansion.

The CDR3 spans 14 residues. Looked up from germline, CDR1 is GTSNPN and CDR2 is SVGIG (reference sequence). Trimming took 2 bases from V and 0 from J, leaving 11 bases between them. This clone was recorded only once. Its specificity is unknown. TCRdb's copy holds only in-frame clones and misses some; the assay was immunoSEQ multiplex PCR. The sample shows about 45,000 clones, under 95% of them seen only once. This sequence joins TRBV30 and TRBJ2-7, with D perhaps matching TRBD2 (5 bases). The receptor's source is an adult with an advanced solid tumor such as melanoma, head and neck, liver or kidney cancer. Source: CD4+ or CD8+ T cells sorted from blood, taken in a trial of the OX40 agonist ivuxolimab. The CDR3 coding sequence is TGTGCCTGGAGTACTCCGGAGGCCTCCTACGAGCAGTACTTC. Encoded protein: CAWSTPEASYEQYF.